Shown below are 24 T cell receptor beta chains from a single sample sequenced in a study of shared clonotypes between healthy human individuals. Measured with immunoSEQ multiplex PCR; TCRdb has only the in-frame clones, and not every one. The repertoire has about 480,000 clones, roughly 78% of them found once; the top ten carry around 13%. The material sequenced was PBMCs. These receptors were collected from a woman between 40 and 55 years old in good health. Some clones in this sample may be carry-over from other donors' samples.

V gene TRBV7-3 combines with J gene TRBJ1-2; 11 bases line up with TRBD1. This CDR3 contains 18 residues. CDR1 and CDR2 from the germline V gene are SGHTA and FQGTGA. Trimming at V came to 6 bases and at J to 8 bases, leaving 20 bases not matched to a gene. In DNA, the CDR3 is TGTGCCAGCAGTTTGGTTCCCGGACAGGGGGCAATTGTTGGAGGCTACACCTTC. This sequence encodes CASSLVPGQGAIVGGYTF.

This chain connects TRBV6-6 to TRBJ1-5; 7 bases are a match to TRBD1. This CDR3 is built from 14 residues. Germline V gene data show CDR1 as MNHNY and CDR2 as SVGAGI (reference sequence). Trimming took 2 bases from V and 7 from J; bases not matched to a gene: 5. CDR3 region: CASSYTGDSQPQHF. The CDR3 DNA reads TGTGCCAGCAGTTACACAGGGGATTCGCAGCCCCAGCATTTT.

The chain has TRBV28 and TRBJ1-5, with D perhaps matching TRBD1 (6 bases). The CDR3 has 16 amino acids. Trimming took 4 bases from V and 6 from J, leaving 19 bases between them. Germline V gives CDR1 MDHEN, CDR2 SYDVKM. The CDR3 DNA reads TGTGCCAGCAGTTCCCGGGGGGGCTACGAGGGTCAGCCCCAGCATTTT. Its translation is CASSSRGGYEGQPQHF.

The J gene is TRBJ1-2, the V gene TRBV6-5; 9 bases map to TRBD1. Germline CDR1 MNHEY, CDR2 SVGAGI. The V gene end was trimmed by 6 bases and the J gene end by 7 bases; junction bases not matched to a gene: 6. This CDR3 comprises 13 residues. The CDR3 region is CASRRGQGSGYTF. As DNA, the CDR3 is TGTGCCAGCAGACGCGGACAGGGGAGTGGCTACACCTTC.

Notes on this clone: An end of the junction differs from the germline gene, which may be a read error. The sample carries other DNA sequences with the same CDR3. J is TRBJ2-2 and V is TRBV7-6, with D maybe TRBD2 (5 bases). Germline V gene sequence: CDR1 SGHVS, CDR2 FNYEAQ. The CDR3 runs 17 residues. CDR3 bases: TGTGCCAGCAGCTTAGCGCTTATGGAACACGACACCGGGGAGTTGTTTTTT. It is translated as CASSLALMEHDTGELFF.

CDR3 amino acids: CASSSDSGSTDTQYF. The CDR3 DNA sequence: TGTGCCAGCAGCTCCGATAGCGGGAGCACAGATACGCAGTATTTT. The V and J genes are TRBV7-2 and TRBJ2-3, with TRBD2 matching over 7 bases. CDR1 and CDR2 from the germline V gene are SGHTA and FQGNSA. After removal of 4 bases from V and 0 bases from J, the junction contained 4 bases not matched to a gene. This CDR3 comprises 15 residues.

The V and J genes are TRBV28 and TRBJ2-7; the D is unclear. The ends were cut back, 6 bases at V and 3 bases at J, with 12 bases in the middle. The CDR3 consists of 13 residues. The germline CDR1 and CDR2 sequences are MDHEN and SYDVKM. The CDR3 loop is CASSSLPLYEQYF. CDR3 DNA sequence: TGTGCCAGCAGCTCCCTACCCCTCTACGAGCAGTACTTC.

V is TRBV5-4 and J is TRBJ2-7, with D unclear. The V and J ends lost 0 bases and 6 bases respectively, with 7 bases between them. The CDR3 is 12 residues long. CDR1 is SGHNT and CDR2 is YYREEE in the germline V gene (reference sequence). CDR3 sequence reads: CASSLAATEQYF. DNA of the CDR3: TGTGCCAGCAGCTTGGCCGCTACCGAGCAGTACTTC. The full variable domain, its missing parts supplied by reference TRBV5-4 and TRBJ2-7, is ETGVTQSPTHLIKTRGQQVTLRCSSQSGHNTVSWYQQALGQGPQFIFQYYREEENGRGNFPPRFSGLQFPNYSSELNVNALELDDSALYLCASSLAATEQYFGPGTRLTVT.

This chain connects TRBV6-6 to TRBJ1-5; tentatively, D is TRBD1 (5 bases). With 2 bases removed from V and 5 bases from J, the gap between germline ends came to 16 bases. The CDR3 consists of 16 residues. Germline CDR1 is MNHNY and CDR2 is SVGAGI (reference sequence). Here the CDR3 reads CASSYGIPGRDQPQHF. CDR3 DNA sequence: TGTGCCAGCAGTTACGGGATTCCAGGGAGAGATCAGCCCCAGCATTTT.

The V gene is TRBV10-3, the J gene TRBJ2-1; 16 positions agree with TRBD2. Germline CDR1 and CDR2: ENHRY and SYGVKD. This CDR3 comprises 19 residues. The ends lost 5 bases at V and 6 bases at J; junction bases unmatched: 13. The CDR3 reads CAISSTGLAGGPVTNEQFF. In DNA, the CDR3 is TGTGCCATCAGTTCTACGGGACTAGCGGGAGGGCCCGTCACCAATGAGCAGTTCTTC.

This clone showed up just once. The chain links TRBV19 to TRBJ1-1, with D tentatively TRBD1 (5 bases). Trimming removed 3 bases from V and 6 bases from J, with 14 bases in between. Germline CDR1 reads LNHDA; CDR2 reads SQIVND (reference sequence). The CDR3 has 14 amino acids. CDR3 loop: CASSIWDGAAEAFF. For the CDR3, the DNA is TGTGCCAGTAGTATTTGGGATGGGGCTGCTGAAGCTTTCTTT.

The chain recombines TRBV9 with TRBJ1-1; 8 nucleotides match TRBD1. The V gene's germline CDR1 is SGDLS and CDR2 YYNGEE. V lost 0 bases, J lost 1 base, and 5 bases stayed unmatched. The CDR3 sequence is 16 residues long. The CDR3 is CASSVDAQGANTEAFF. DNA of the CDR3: TGTGCCAGCAGCGTAGATGCGCAGGGGGCGAACACTGAAGCTTTCTTT.

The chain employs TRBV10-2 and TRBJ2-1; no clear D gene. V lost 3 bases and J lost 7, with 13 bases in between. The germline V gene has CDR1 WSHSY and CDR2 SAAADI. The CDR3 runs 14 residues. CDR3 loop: CASSDINRRNEQFF. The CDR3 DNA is TGCGCCAGCAGTGACATCAACAGAAGGAATGAGCAGTTCTTC.

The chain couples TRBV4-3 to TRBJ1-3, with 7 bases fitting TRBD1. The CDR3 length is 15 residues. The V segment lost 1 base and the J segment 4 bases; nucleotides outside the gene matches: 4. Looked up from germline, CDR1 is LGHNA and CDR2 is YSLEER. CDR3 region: CASSQGRGKGNTIYF. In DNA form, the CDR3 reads TGCGCCAGCAGCCAAGGCAGGGGGAAAGGAAACACCATATATTTT.

CDR3 nucleotides: TGTGCCAGCACCTGGGGGGCGGGCCCCAGCTCCTACAATGAGCAGTTCTTC. Translation gives CASTWGAGPSSYNEQFF. The chain joins TRBV7-2 to TRBJ2-1; D possibly matches TRBD1 or TRBD2 (6 bases each). V lost 7 bases and J lost 0, with 19 bases in between. The CDR3 sequence is 17 residues long. The germline CDR1 and CDR2 sequences are SGHTA and FQGNSA.

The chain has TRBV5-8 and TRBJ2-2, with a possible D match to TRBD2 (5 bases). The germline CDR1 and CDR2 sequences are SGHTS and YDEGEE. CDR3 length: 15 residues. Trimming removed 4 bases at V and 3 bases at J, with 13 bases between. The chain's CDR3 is CASSGEADHTGELFF. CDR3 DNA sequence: TGTGCCAGCAGCGGTGAAGCGGATCACACCGGGGAGCTGTTTTTT.

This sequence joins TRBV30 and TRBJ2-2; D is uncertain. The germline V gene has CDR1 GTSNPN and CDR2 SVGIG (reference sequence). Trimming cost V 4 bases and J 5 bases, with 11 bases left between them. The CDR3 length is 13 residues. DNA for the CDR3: TGTGCCTGGAACATCCAGTCTACCGGGGAGCTGTTTTTT. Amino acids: CAWNIQSTGELFF.

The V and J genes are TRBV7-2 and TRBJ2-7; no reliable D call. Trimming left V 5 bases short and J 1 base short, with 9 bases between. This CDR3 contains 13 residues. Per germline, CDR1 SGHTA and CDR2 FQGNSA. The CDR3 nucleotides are TGTGCCAGCAGCCCGAAAACTTCCTACGAGCAGTACTTC. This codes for CASSPKTSYEQYF.

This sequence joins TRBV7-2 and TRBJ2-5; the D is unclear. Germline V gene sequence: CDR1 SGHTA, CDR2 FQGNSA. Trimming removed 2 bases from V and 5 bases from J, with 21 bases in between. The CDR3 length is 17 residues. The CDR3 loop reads CASSLKGGLMAEETQYF. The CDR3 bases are TGTGCCAGCAGCTTAAAGGGTGGGCTGATGGCAGAGGAGACCCAGTACTTC.

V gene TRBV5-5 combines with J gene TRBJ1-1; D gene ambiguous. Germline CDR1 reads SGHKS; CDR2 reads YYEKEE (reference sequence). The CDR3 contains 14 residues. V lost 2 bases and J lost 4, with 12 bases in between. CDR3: CASSFSGEGTEAFF. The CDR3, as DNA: TGTGCCAGCAGCTTTTCCGGGGAGGGCACTGAAGCTTTCTTT.

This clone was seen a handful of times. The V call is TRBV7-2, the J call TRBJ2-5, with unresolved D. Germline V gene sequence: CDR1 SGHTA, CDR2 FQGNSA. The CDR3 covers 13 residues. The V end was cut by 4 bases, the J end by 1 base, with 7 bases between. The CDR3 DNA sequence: TGTGCCAGCAGCTACCGGACCCAAGAGACCCAGTACTTC. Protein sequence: CASSYRTQETQYF.

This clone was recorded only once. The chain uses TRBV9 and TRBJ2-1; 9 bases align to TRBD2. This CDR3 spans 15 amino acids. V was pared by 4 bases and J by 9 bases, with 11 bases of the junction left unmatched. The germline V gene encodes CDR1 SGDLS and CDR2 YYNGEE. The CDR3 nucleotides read TGTGCCAGCAGCACATTAGCGGGAGAAGCCACTGAGCAGTTCTTC. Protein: CASSTLAGEATEQFF.

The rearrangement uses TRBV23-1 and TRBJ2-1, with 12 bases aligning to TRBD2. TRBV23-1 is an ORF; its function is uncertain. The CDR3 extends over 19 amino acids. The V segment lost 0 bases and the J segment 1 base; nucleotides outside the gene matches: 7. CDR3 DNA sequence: TGCGCCAGCAGTCAATCTCAACTAGCGGGAGGCCGTTCCTACAATGAGCAGTTCTTC. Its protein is CASSQSQLAGGRSYNEQFF.

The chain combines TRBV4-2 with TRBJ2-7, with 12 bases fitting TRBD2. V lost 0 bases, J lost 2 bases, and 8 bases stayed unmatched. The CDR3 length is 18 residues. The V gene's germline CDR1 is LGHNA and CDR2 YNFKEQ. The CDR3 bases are TGTGCCAGCAGCCAAGACTCTAGCGGGAGGGTTGTGGCCTACGAGCAGTACTTC. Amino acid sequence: CASSQDSSGRVVAYEQYF.